Listed below are T cell receptor beta chains from one sample, sequenced in a study of cytomegalovirus exposure and HLA in healthy donors. The assay was immunoSEQ multiplex PCR, and TCRdb's table has in-frame clones only and misses some. The data show roughly 190,000 clones, with 65% to 85% seen just once and less than 4.5% held by the top ten. What was sequenced was PBMCs. The receptors shown here come from a man aged 50-60 years in good health and CMV-seronegative. Both conserved end residues are part of each CDR3. Fields, in order: J gene, clone size, D gene, V gene, CDR3 protein, CDR3 DNA. The D gene is left open where the match is weak. Clone size appears in some rows only: once, few, many, or a class for an expanded clone.

>TRBJ1-1|.|.|TRBV27
CASTAGGNTEAFF
TGTGCCAGCACCGCCGGGGGGAACACTGAAGCTTTCTTT
>TRBJ1-1|few|.|TRBV6-6
CASSTATGTEAFF
TGTGCCAGCAGCACCGCCACGGGGACTGAAGCTTTCTTT
>TRBJ1-6|.|.|TRBV6-5
CASSYGQPVRGPLHF
TGTGCCAGCAGTTACGGACAGCCTGTAAGAGGCCCCCTCCACTTT
>TRBJ1-1|.|.|TRBV5-1
CASRTYVGVGTEAFF
TGCGCCAGTAGAACGTACGTAGGGGTTGGCACTGAAGCTTTCTTT
>TRBJ2-3|.|.|TRBV19
CASSMAGITDTQYF
TGTGCCAGTAGTATGGCAGGGATCACAGATACGCAGTATTTT
>TRBJ1-1|.|.|TRBV6-4
CASSALTGTEAFF
TGTGCCAGCAGTGCATTGACAGGTACTGAAGCTTTCTTT
>TRBJ1-2|.|.|TRBV4-3
CASSQGGWEGYGYTF
TGCGCCAGCAGCCAAGGGGGCTGGGAGGGCTATGGCTACACCTTC
>TRBJ2-2|.|.|TRBV10-3
CAISEGTGYGTGELFF
TGTGCCATCAGTGAAGGAACAGGGTACGGCACCGGGGAGCTGTTTTTT
>TRBJ1-4|.|.|TRBV6-1
CASSNRQALNEKLFF
TGTGCCAGCAGTAATAGACAGGCGCTTAATGAAAAACTGTTTTTT
>TRBJ1-1|once|.|TRBV2
CASSDRGLENTEAFF
TGTGCCAGCAGTGATAGGGGTTTGGAAAACACTGAAGCTTTCTTT
>TRBJ2-1|.|TRBD2|TRBV2
CASLRNSGEGNEQFF
TGTGCCAGCCTTCGGAATAGCGGGGAAGGGAATGAGCAGTTCTTC
>TRBJ2-5|.|.|TRBV15
CATSRVVSGPDQETQYF
TGTGCCACCAGCAGAGTCGTGAGCGGGCCGGACCAAGAGACCCAGTACTTC
>TRBJ1-2|.|TRBD1|TRBV19
CASSIGDRAGYTF
TGTGCCAGTAGTATAGGGGACAGGGCTGGCTACACCTTC
>TRBJ2-5|.|.|TRBV12-5
CASGPRGKTQYF
TGTGCTAGTGGTCCTCGGGGGAAGACCCAGTACTTC
>TRBJ1-6|.|.|TRBV6-5
CASSYFAGGDSPLHF
TGTGCCAGCAGTTACTTCGCGGGGGGGGATTCACCCCTCCACTTT
>TRBJ2-1|.|.|TRBV7-2
CASTPTGTHYNEQFF
TGTGCCAGCACCCCGACGGGGACACATTACAATGAGCAGTTCTTC
>TRBJ1-1|.|TRBD1|TRBV5-1
CASSPRDRGSTEAFF
TGCGCCAGCAGCCCCCGGGACAGGGGGTCCACTGAAGCTTTCTTT
>TRBJ2-1|.|.|TRBV6-1
CASSERSSRYDNEQFF
TGTGCCAGCAGTGAACGGTCTAGCCGCTACGACAATGAGCAGTTCTTC
>TRBJ2-7|.|TRBD1|TRBV7-2
CASSLGGLTTYEQYF
TGTGCCAGCAGCCTAGGGGGCCTCACCACCTACGAGCAGTACTTC
>TRBJ1-1|once|TRBD1|TRBV5-6
CASARGGYRGTEAFF
TGTGCCAGCGCCCGGGGGGGATACAGGGGCACTGAAGCTTTCTTT
>TRBJ2-6|.|.|TRBV12-5
CASYSGTLGANVLTF
TGTGCTAGTTATTCTGGGACTCTCGGGGCCAACGTCCTGACTTTC
>TRBJ2-7|few|TRBD1|TRBV7-2
CASSPSGQGAYEQYF
TGTGCCAGCAGCCCATCGGGACAGGGGGCCTACGAGCAGTACTTC
>TRBJ1-1|.|.|TRBV28
CASSLAGTSGGAFF
TGTGCCAGCAGTTTAGCCGGGACATCCGGTGGCGCTTTCTTT
>TRBJ2-2|.|TRBD2|TRBV5-6
CASSPGTSGGSGTGELFF
TGTGCCAGCAGCCCCGGGACTAGCGGGGGGTCGGGCACCGGGGAGCTGTTTTTT
>TRBJ2-3|.|TRBD2|TRBV10-1
CASSQDRGGADTQYF
TGCGCCAGCAGCCAAGATCGCGGGGGAGCAGATACGCAGTATTTT
>TRBJ1-6|.|.|TRBV10-3
CAISESSGLLSPLHF
TGTGCCATCAGTGAGTCGTCAGGGCTTCTCTCACCCCTCCACTTT
>TRBJ2-3|.|.|TRBV11-3
CASSRGPSTDTQYF
TGTGCCAGCAGCCGCGGGCCTAGCACAGATACGCAGTATTTT
>TRBJ1-1|.|.|TRBV10-3
CAISESGSQLNTEAFF
TGTGCCATCAGTGAGTCGGGCAGTCAGCTTAACACTGAAGCTTTCTTT
>TRBJ2-7|.|.|TRBV27
CASSPLDEQYF
TGTGCCAGCAGTCCTCTCGACGAGCAGTACTTC
>TRBJ2-1|.|.|TRBV19
CASRTGSSYNEQFF
TGTGCCAGTAGAACGGGGAGCTCCTACAATGAGCAGTTCTTC
>TRBJ2-1|few|TRBD2|TRBV7-9
CASSLGTSGRRLGNEQFF
TGTGCCAGCAGCTTGGGGACTAGCGGACGACGTTTGGGGAATGAGCAGTTCTTC
>TRBJ2-2|once|TRBD2|TRBV9
CASSVVLAGATDTGELFF
TGTGCCAGCAGCGTAGTACTAGCGGGGGCGACCGACACCGGGGAGCTGTTTTTT
>TRBJ1-1|.|.|TRBV5-4
CASSSQQLTVTEAFF
TGTGCCAGCAGCTCCCAACAGCTAACTGTTACTGAAGCTTTCTTT
>TRBJ1-6|few|.|TRBV7-9
CSSSLLFDTSGSSPLHF
TGTTCCAGCAGCTTACTCTTCGACACGTCGGGGAGCTCACCCCTCCACTTT
>TRBJ1-2|.|.|TRBV10-3
CAISVEKLSYGYTF
TGTGCCATCAGTGTCGAGAAACTCTCCTATGGCTACACCTTC
>TRBJ1-1|.|.|TRBV20-1
CSASQNTEAFF
TGCAGTGCTAGCCAGAACACTGAAGCTTTCTTT
>TRBJ1-2|.|TRBD1|TRBV27
CASSHDRGRGYTF
TGTGCCAGCAGTCACGACAGGGGCCGGGGCTACACCTTC
>TRBJ2-7|.|TRBD1|TRBV9
CASSGEDRRYEQYF
TGTGCCAGCAGCGGAGAGGACAGGCGGTACGAGCAGTACTTC
>TRBJ1-1|few|.|TRBV4-3
CASSPGGWDTEAFF
TGCGCCAGCAGCCCAGGAGGGTGGGACACTGAAGCTTTCTTT
>TRBJ1-4|once|.|TRBV6-4
CASSGSGADEKLFF
TGTGCCAGCAGTGGATCGGGAGCAGATGAAAAACTGTTTTTT
>TRBJ2-2|.|.|TRBV14
CASSQDRGRGELFF
TGTGCCAGCAGCCAAGATCGAGGGAGGGGGGAGCTGTTTTTT
>TRBJ1-1|.|.|TRBV9
CASSRGFMNTEAFF
TGTGCCAGCAGTCGGGGGTTCATGAACACTGAAGCTTTCTTT
>TRBJ1-1|.|.|TRBV6-1
CASSLPGGNTEAFF
TGTGCCAGCTCCTTGCCCGGGGGGAACACTGAAGCTTTCTTT
>TRBJ1-6|.|TRBD1|TRBV10-3
CAISGGQSNSPLHF
TGTGCCATCAGCGGGGGACAGAGTAATTCCCCCCTCCACTTT
>TRBJ2-3|.|TRBD2|TRBV7-2
CASSLRSSGGLVDTQYF
TGTGCCAGCAGCTTAAGGTCTAGCGGGGGCTTGGTGGATACGCAGTATTTT
>TRBJ1-4|.|TRBD1|TRBV4-2
CASSPGDRGAWEKLFF
TGTGCCAGCAGCCCGGGGGACAGGGGAGCGTGGGAAAAACTGTTTTTT
>TRBJ1-2|.|.|TRBV7-9
CASSFKEIYGYTF
TGTGCCAGCAGCTTCAAGGAGATCTATGGCTACACCTTC
>TRBJ2-2|.|.|TRBV4-2
CASSQDRGNTGELFF
TGTGCCAGCAGCCAAGATCGGGGGAACACCGGGGAGCTGTTTTTT
>TRBJ2-6|.|TRBD1|TRBV19
CASSIPSRDRVLAGANVLTF
TGTGCCAGTAGTATACCCTCGAGGGACAGGGTACTAGCTGGGGCCAACGTCCTGACTTTC
>TRBJ1-6|.|.|TRBV5-6
CASSLGGTFNSPLHF
TGTGCCAGCAGCTTGGGAGGGACATTTAATTCACCCCTCCACTTT
>TRBJ1-6|few|TRBD1|TRBV7-2
CASSLEDRGRYSPLHF
TGTGCCAGCAGCTTAGAGGACAGGGGGCGATATTCACCCCTCCACTTT
>TRBJ2-3|.|TRBD1|TRBV4-3
CASSQVPGQGSDTQYF
TGCGCCAGCAGCCAAGTCCCGGGACAGGGGTCAGATACGCAGTATTTT
>TRBJ1-2|.|.|TRBV6-6
CASSFPPTVPYGYTF
TGTGCCAGCAGTTTCCCCCCGACAGTGCCTTATGGCTACACCTTC
>TRBJ1-1|.|.|TRBV19
CASEVIRGSTEAFF
TGTGCCAGTGAAGTAATTAGAGGAAGCACTGAAGCTTTCTTT